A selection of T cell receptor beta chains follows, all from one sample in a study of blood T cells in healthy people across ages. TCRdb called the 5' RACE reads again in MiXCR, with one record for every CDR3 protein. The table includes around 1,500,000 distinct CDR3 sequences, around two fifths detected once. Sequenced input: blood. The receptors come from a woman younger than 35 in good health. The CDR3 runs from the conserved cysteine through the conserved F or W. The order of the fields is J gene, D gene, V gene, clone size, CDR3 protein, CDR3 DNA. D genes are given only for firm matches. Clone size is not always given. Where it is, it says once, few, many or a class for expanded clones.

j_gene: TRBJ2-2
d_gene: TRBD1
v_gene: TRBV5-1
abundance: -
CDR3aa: CASSLLGQGVTGELFF
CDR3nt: TGCGCCAGCAGCTTGCTGGGACAGGGCGTCACCGGGGAGCTGTTTTTT

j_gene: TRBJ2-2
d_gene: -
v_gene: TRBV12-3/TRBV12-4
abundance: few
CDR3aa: CASSLLQGGELFF
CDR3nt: TGTGCCAGCAGTTTACTACAGGGAGGGGAGCTGTTTTTT

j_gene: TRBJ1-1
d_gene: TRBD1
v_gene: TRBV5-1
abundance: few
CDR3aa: CASLGQGKSTEAFF
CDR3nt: TGCGCCAGCTTGGGACAGGGTAAGAGCACTGAAGCTTTCTTT

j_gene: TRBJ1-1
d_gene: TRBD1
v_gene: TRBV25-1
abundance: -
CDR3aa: CASSLAGTGINTEAFF
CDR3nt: TGTGCCAGCAGCCTGGCCGGGACAGGCATTAACACTGAAGCTTTCTTT

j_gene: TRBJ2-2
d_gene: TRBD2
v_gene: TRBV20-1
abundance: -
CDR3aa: CSARPSGSTAGELFF
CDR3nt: TGCAGTGCTAGGCCTAGCGGGAGTACCGCCGGGGAGCTGTTTTTT

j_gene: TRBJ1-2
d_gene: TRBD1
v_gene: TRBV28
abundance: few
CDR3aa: CASGIGQGNGYTF
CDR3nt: TGTGCCAGCGGGATCGGACAGGGTAATGGCTACACCTTC

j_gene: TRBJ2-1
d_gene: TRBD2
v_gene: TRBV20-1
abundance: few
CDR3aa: CSARGSGLAGRDEQFF
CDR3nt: TGCAGTGCTAGAGGAAGTGGACTAGCGGGACGCGATGAGCAGTTCTTC

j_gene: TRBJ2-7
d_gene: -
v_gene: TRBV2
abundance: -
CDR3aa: CASSDRPHYEQYF
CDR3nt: TGTGCCAGCAGTGACAGACCCCACTACGAGCAGTACTTC

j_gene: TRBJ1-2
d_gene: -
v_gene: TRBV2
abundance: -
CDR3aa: CASSNGRGGYGYTF
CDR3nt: TGTGCCAGCAGTAACGGCCGGGGCGGCTATGGCTACACCTTC

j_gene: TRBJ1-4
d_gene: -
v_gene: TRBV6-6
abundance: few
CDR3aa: CASSYLAGARRKLFF
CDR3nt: TGTGCCAGCAGTTACCTGGCCGGGGCCAGGAGGAAACTGTTTTTT

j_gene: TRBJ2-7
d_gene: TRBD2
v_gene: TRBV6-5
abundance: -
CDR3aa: CASSSQGTSGLGGSYEQYF
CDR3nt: TGTGCCAGCAGTTCCCAGGGGACTAGCGGCCTCGGGGGCTCCTACGAGCAGTACTTC

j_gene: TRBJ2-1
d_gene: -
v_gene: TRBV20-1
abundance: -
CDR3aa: CSASPAGSRYNEQFF
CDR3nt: TGCAGTGCTAGCCCGGCGGGGTCACGGTACAATGAGCAGTTCTTC

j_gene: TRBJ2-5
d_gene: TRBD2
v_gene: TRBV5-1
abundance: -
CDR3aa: CASSLRGAGDQETQYF
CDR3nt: TGCGCCAGCAGCTTGAGAGGAGCGGGAGACCAAGAGACCCAGTACTTC

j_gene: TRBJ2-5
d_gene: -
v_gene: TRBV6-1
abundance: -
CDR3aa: CASTYGTLQETQYF
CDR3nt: TGTGCCAGCACTTACGGGACACTTCAAGAGACCCAGTACTTC

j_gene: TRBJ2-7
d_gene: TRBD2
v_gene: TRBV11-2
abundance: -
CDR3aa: CASSSPELAGGPYEQYF
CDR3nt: TGTGCCAGCAGTTCACCGGAGCTAGCGGGAGGGCCTTACGAGCAGTACTTC

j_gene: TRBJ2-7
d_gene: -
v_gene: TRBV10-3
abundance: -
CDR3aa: CAISGDVSLYEQYF
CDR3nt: TGTGCCATCAGTGGGGACGTAAGTCTCTACGAGCAGTACTTC

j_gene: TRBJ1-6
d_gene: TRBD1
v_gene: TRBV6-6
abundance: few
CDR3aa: CASSYSRTGNSPLHF
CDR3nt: TGTGCCAGCAGTTACTCGAGGACAGGCAATTCACCCCTCCACTTT

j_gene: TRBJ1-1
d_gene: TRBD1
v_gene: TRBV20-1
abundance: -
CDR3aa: CSASRQGANTEAFF
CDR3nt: TGCAGTGCTAGTCGACAGGGGGCAAACACTGAAGCTTTCTTT

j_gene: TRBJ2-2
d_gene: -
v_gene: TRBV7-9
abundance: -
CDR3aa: CASSSDGAGYGELFF
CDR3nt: TGTGCCAGCAGTTCGGACGGGGCGGGCTACGGGGAGCTGTTTTTT

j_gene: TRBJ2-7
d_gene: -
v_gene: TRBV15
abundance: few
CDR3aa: CATSRDLVTIFSYEQYF
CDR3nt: TGTGCCACCAGCAGAGATTTGGTGACTATTTTCTCCTACGAGCAGTACTTC

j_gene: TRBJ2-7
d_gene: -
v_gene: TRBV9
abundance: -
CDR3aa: CASSVGSGNLDEQYF
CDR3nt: TGTGCCAGCAGCGTAGGTTCGGGGAACCTCGACGAGCAGTACTTC

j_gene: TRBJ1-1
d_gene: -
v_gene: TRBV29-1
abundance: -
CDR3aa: CSVQQQPNTEAFF
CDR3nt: TGCAGCGTCCAACAGCAACCAAACACTGAAGCTTTCTTT

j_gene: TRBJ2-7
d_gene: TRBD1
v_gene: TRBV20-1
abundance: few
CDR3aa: CSLDRGLYEQYF
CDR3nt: TGCAGCCTCGACAGGGGGCTGTACGAGCAGTACTTC

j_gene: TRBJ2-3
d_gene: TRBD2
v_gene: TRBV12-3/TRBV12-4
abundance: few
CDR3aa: CASSGGALRYF
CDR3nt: TGTGCCAGCAGCGGGGGGGCTCTGCGGTATTTT

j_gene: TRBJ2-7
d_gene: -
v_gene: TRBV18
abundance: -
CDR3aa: CASSTSSSYEQYF
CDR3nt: TGTGCCAGCTCAACTAGCAGCTCCTACGAGCAGTACTTC

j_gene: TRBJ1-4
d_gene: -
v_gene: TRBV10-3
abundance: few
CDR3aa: CATSPDGGREKLFF
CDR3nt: TGTGCCACCAGCCCGGACGGGGGTAGGGAAAAACTGTTTTTT

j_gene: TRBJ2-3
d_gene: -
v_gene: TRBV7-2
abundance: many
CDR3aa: CASSVLRDTQYF
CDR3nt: TGTGCCAGCAGCGTCCTACGCGATACGCAGTATTTT

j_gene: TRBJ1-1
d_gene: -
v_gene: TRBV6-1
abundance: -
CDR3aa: CASTFIQPNTEAFF
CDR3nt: TGTGCCAGCACTTTTATCCAGCCGAACACTGAAGCTTTCTTT

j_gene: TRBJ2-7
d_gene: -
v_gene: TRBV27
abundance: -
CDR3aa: CASKAPNYEQYF
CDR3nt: TGTGCCAGCAAGGCTCCAAACTACGAGCAGTACTTC

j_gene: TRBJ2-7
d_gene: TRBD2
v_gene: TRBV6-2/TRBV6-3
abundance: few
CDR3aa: CASTLGGLGGSSTYEQYF
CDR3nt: TGTGCCAGCACCCTAGGAGGGCTAGGCGGGAGCAGTACCTACGAGCAGTACTTC

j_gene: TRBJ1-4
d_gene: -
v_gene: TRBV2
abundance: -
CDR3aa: CASSAQGTLNEKLFF
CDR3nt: TGTGCCAGCAGCGCTCAAGGGACACTTAATGAAAAACTGTTTTTT

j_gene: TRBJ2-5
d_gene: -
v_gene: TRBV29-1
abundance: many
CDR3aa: CSVTGGSGRETQYF
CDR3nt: TGCAGCGTTACCGGCGGGTCAGGGAGAGAGACCCAGTACTTC

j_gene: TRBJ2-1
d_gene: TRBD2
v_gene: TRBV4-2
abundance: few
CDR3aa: CASSQFGLAGGLDEQFF
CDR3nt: TGTGCCAGCAGCCAGTTTGGACTAGCGGGGGGGCTTGATGAGCAGTTCTTC

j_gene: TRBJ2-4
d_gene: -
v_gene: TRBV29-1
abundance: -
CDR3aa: CSVAETGTQLGYF
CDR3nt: TGCAGCGTCGCAGAGACCGGGACCCAACTGGGGTACTTC